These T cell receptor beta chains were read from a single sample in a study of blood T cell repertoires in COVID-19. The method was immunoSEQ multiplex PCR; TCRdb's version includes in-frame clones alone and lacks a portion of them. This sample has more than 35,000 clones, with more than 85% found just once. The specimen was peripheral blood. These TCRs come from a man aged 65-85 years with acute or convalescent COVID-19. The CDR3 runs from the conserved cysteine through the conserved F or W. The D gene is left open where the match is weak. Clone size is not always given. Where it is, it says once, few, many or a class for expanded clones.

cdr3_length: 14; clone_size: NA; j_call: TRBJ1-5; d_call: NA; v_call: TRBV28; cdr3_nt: TGTGCCAGCAGTTCTGCCGGTAGCAATCAGCCCCAGCATTTT; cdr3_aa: CASSSAGSNQPQHF
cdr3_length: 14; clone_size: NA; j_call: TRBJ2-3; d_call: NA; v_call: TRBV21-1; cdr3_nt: TGTGCCAGCAGCGGTCAAGGGAGGGCAGATACGCAGTATTTT; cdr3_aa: CASSGQGRADTQYF
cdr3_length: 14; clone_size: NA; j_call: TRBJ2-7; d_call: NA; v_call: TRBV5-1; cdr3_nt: TGCGCCAGCAGCTTGATGACAGGTTCCTACGAGCAGTACTTC; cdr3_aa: CASSLMTGSYEQYF
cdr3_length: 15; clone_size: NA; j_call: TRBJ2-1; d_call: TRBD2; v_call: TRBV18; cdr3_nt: TGTGCCAGCTCACCGAGACTAGCCACCTACAATGAGCAGTTCTTC; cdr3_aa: CASSPRLATYNEQFF
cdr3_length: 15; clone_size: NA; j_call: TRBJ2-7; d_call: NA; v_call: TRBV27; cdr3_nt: TGTGCCAGCAGCCTGGGGACTGGAATGACCTACGAGCAGTACTTC; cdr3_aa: CASSLGTGMTYEQYF
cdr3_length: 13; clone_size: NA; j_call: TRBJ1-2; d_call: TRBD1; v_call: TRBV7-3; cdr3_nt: TGTGCCAGCAGTCGAGGACAGGGGAACGGCTACACCTTC; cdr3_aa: CASSRGQGNGYTF
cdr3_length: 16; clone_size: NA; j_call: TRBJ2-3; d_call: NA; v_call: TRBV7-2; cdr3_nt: TGTGCCAGCAGCTTAGGCGGGTGGACAGCCACAGATACGCAGTATTTT; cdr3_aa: CASSLGGWTATDTQYF
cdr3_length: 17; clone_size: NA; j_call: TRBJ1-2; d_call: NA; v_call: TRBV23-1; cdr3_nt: TGCGCCAGCAGTCGCCGAGGGGTGGGAGGGTATAACTATGGCTACACCTTC; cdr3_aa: CASSRRGVGGYNYGYTF
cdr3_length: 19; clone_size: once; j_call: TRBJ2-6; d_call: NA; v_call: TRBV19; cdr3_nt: TGTGCCAGTAGTATAAGGGTGAGGGATCTGGCCTCTGGGGCCAACGTCCTGACTTTC; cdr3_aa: CASSIRVRDLASGANVLTF
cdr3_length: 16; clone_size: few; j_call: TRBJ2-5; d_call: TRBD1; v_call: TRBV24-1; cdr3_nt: TGTGCCACCAGTGGCTCGTCAGGGGGTATTGTAGAGACCCAGTACTTC; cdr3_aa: CATSGSSGGIVETQYF
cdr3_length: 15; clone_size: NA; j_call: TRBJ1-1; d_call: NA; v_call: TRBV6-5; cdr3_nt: TGTGCCAGCAGTTACTCACAAGGGGCCAGCACTGAAGCTTTCTTT; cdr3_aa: CASSYSQGASTEAFF
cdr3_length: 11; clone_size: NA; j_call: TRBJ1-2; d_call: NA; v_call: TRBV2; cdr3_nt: TGTGCCAGCAGTGAAACAGTTGGCTACACCTTC; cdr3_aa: CASSETVGYTF
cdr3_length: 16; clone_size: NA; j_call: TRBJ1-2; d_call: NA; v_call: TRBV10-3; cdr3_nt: TGTGCCATCAGTGAGTCGCCCGGAGGGGTCGAGGGTGGCTACACCTTC; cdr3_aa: CAISESPGGVEGGYTF
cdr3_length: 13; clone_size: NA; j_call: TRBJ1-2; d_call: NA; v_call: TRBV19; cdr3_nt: TGTGCCAGTACCTCGGGGTGGGCGGATGGCTACACCTTC; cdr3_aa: CASTSGWADGYTF
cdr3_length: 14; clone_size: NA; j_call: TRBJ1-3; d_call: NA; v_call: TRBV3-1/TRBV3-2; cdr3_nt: TGTGCCAGCGCCCCTGCGGGGGACGGAAACACCATATATTTT; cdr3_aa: CASAPAGDGNTIYF
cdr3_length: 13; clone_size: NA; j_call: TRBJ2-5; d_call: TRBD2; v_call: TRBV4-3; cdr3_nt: TGCGCCAGCAGCCACACTAGCGAAGAGACCCAGTACTTC; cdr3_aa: CASSHTSEETQYF
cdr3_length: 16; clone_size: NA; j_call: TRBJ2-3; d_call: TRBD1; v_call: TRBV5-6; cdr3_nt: TGTGCCAGCAGCGCCCTAGGACAGGGAAGCACAGATACGCAGTATTTT; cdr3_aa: CASSALGQGSTDTQYF
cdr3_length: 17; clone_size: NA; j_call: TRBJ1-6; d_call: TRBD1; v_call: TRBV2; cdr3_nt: TGTGCCAGCACTCCGGACAGGATCGCGTTGAATAATTCACCCCTCCACTTT; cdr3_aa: CASTPDRIALNNSPLHF
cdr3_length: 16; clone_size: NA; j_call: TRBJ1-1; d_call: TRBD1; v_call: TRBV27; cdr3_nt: TGTGCCAGCAGCCCGACAGGGTGGGGTGGTAACACTGAAGCTTTCTTT; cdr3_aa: CASSPTGWGGNTEAFF
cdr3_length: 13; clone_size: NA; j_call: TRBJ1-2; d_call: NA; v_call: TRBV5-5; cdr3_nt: TGTGCCAGCAGCTTGGAACAGATTGGTGGCTACACCTTC; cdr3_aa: CASSLEQIGGYTF
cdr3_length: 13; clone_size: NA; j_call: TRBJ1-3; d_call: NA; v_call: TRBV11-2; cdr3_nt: TGTGCCAGCAGCTTCGCAGGTTCCAACACCATATATTTT; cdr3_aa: CASSFAGSNTIYF
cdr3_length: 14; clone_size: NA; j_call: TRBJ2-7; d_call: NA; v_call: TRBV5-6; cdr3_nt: TGTGCCAGCAGCTTGGTACAGGTGGCCTACGAGCAGTACTTC; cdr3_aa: CASSLVQVAYEQYF
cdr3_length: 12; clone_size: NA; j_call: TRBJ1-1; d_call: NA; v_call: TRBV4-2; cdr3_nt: TGTGCCAGCAGCCAAGAGAGAACTGAAGCTTTCTTT; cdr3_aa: CASSQERTEAFF
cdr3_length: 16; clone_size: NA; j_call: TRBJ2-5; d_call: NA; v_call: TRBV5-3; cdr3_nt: TGTGCCAGAAGAGTGTCCAGAGGCCACCGCGAGGAGACCCAGTACTTC; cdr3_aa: CARRVSRGHREETQYF
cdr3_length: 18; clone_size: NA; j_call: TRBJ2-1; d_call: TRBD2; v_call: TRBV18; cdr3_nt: TGTGCCAGCTCACCGGGGACTAGCTTGTGGTCCAACTACAATGAGCAGTTCTTC; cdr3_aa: CASSPGTSLWSNYNEQFF
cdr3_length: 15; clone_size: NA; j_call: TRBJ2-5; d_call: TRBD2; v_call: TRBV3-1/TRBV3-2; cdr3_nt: TGTGCCAGCAGCTACGGGACTACCCATATGGGGACCCAGTACTTC; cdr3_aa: CASSYGTTHMGTQYF
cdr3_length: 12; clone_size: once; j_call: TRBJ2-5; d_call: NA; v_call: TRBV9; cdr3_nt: TGTGCCAGCAGCGTAGATCAGGGAACCCAGTACTTC; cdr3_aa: CASSVDQGTQYF
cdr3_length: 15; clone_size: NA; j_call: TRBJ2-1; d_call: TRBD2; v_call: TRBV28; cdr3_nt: TGTGCCAGCAGTTTCGGCGGGAGACCCTACAATGAGCAGTTCTTC; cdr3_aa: CASSFGGRPYNEQFF
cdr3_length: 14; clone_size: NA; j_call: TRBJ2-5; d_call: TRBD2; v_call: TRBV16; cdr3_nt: TGTGCCAGCAGCCAATCAGGGAGGGAAGAGACCCAGTACTTC; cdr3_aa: CASSQSGREETQYF
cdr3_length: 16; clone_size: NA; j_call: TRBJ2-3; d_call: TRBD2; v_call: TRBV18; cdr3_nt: TGTGCCAGCTCACTCGGGACTAGTGGACACACAGATACGCAGTATTTT; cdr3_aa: CASSLGTSGHTDTQYF